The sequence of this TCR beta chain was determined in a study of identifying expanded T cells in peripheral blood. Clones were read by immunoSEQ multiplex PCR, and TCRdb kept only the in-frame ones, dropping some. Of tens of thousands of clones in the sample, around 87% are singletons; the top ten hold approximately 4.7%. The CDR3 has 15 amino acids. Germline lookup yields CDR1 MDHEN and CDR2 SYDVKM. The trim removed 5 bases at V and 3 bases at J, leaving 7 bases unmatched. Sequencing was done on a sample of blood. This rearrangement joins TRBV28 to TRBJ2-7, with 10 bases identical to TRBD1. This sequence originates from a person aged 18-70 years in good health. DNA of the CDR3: TGTGCCAGCAGTCTGACCGACAGGGGGCTCTACGAGCAGTACTTC. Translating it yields CASSLTDRGLYEQYF.